This entry lists 27 T cell receptor beta chains sequenced from one sample in a study of identical twins. TCRdb re-called the 5' RACE reads with MiXCR, one entry per CDR3 protein. The sample lists approximately 600,000 distinct CDR3 sequences; 9.5% to 10% were seen once. The sample was also reused in another study, on yellow fever vaccine responses in identical twins.

Sequenced material: PBMCs. Receptors originate from a woman in her late teens or twenties in good health.

This clonotype has at least ten counts. The junction departs from the called germline gene at one end, perhaps through a read error. The V call is TRBV20-1, the J call TRBJ2-1; 12 bases map to TRBD2. Germline V gives CDR1 DFQATT, CDR2 SNEGSKA (reference sequence). The CDR3 totals 14 residues. CDR3 sequence reads: CSTSGGSIGNEQFF. The CDR3 DNA reads TGCAGTACTAGCGGGGGGTCTATCGGGAATGAGCAGTTCTTC.

The chain uses TRBV23-1 and TRBJ2-1; TRBD1 aligns across 7 bases. TRBV23-1 is assigned to the ORF class and has an uncertain function. The CDR3 has 17 residues. V lost 2 bases, J lost 4 bases, and 11 bases stayed unmatched. Here the CDR3 reads CASSQPALQGVYNEQFF. CDR3 nucleotide sequence: TGCGCCAGCAGTCAACCTGCCCTGCAGGGGGTTTACAATGAGCAGTTCTTC.

This clonotype has a count of ten or more. The chain employs TRBV29-1 and TRBJ2-3; D might be TRBD1 or TRBD2, each matching 5 bases. Between the trimmed V and J ends, which lost 6 bases and 11 bases, there was a span of 15 bases. Looked up from germline, CDR1 is SQVTM and CDR2 is ANQGSEA. The CDR3 totals 11 residues. The chain's CDR3 is CSVSLGVGQYF. DNA of the CDR3: TGCAGCGTCTCTCTGGGGGTAGGGCAGTATTTT.

This clonotype was recorded many times. The chain combines TRBV7-8 with TRBJ2-7, with D unclear. The CDR3 is 16 residues long. CDR1 SGHVS and CDR2 FQNEAQ come from the germline V gene. Trimming removed 1 base at V and 0 bases at J, with 13 bases between. As DNA, the CDR3 is TGTGCCAGCAGCTTAGAGCCAGCAGTGACCTCCTACGAGCAGTACTTC. Amino acid sequence: CASSLEPAVTSYEQYF.

Ten or more counts support this clonotype. V usage is TRBV10-3 and J usage is TRBJ2-3, with TRBD2 matching over 11 bases. V gave up 6 bases and J gave up 6 bases; unmatched junction bases: 5. The CDR3 sequence is 14 residues long. Per the germline V gene, CDR1 is ENHRY and CDR2 is SYGVKD. The CDR3 DNA sequence: TGTGCCATCAGAACTAGCGGGAGCCCCGATACGCAGTATTTT. Translation gives CAIRTSGSPDTQYF.

The V and J genes are TRBV20-1 and TRBJ2-7, with D unresolved. This CDR3 spans 13 amino acids. V was pared by 3 bases and J by 0 bases, with 9 bases between. CDR1 and CDR2 (germline): DFQATT, SNEGSKA (reference sequence). As DNA, the CDR3 is TGCAGTGCTAGTCGTCCCCTCTCCTACGAGCAGTACTTC. This sequence encodes CSASRPLSYEQYF.

This clonotype was picked up many times. The rearrangement joins TRBV12-3 or TRBV12-4 to TRBJ2-1; 7 positions agree with TRBD2. Trimming at V came to 5 bases and at J to 7 bases, leaving 14 bases not matched to a gene. The CDR3 covers 16 residues. The CDR3 protein is CASSGPLRREWNEQFF. Here the CDR3 DNA reads TGTGCCAGCAGTGGCCCCTTGAGGCGGGAGTGGAATGAGCAGTTCTTC.

This clonotype was recorded a few times. CDR3 residues: CASSSPGGPDTQYF. In DNA form, the CDR3 reads TGTGCCAGCAGCTCGCCAGGGGGCCCAGATACGCAGTATTTT. The genes are TRBV11-2 and TRBJ2-3; the match to TRBD1 covers 8 bases. CDR1 is SGHAT, CDR2 FQNNGV, per germline. This CDR3 comprises 14 residues. The trim removed 4 bases at V and 4 bases at J, leaving 4 bases unmatched.

This clonotype appeared a few times. V usage is TRBV5-1 and J usage is TRBJ2-1; 10 bases are a match to TRBD1. This CDR3 region has 15 residues. Germline V gene lookup returns CDR1 SGHRS and CDR2 YFSETQ. V dropped 8 bases and J dropped 2; count of bases not matched to a gene: 7. Here the CDR3 reads CASLGQGPPYNEQFF. DNA of the CDR3: TGCGCCAGTTTGGGACAGGGGCCCCCCTACAATGAGCAGTTCTTC.

The rearrangement links TRBV7-2 to TRBJ1-6, with D uncertain. CDR3 length equals 15 residues. With 5 bases removed from V and 7 bases from J, the gap between germline ends came to 15 bases. Germline lookup yields CDR1 SGHTA and CDR2 FQGNSA. The CDR3, as DNA: TGTGCCAGCAGCCCTGCGGTCAGTCGGAATTCACCCCTCCACTTT. It translates to CASSPAVSRNSPLHF.

This clonotype was counted a few times. The chain joins TRBV20-1 to TRBJ1-5, with D possibly being TRBD1 (6 bases). V lost 1 base and J lost 4, with 11 bases in between. The CDR3 loop spans 14 amino acids. The germline CDR1 and CDR2 sequences are DFQATT and SNEGSKA (reference sequence). The chain's CDR3 is CSARGTGLNQPQHF. CDR3 bases: TGCAGTGCTAGAGGTACAGGGTTGAATCAGCCCCAGCATTTT.

This clonotype was picked up a small number of times. CDR3 in amino acids: CAITGGPGDTQYF. The CDR3 DNA sequence: TGTGCCATCACGGGGGGGCCGGGAGATACGCAGTATTTT. J is TRBJ2-3 and V is TRBV10-3; 8 bases agree with TRBD2. The CDR3 runs to 13 residues. Germline V lookup: CDR1 ENHRY, CDR2 SYGVKD. The V and J ends lost 7 bases and 5 bases, in that order; junction bases with no gene match: 5.

This sequence joins TRBV18 and TRBJ2-1, with D possibly TRBD2 on 6 matching bases. Germline assignment: CDR1 KGHSH and CDR2 LQKENI. The CDR3 spans 12 residues. With 4 bases removed from V and 8 bases from J, the gap between germline ends came to 9 bases. The CDR3 DNA reads as TGTGCCAGCTCACGACCGGGGGATGAGCAGTTCTTC. Translating gives CASSRPGDEQFF.

This clonotype was counted only a few times. This rearrangement joins TRBV11-2 to TRBJ2-1; tentative D call: TRBD1 (6 bases). The CDR3 is 14 residues long. V lost 0 bases and J lost 9, with 12 bases in between. Germline CDR1 reads SGHAT; CDR2 reads FQNNGV. CDR3 nucleotide sequence: TGTGCCAGCAGCTTAGAACCTACAGGGATTGAGCAGTTCTTC. It translates to CASSLEPTGIEQFF.

The chain uses TRBV12-3 or TRBV12-4 and TRBJ2-5; the D gene is possibly TRBD2 (5 bases). Trimming cost V 9 bases and J 6 bases, with 14 bases left between them. CDR3 length: 12 residues. CDR3 coding DNA: TGTGCCAGTGTCGGACTGATGAAGACCCAGTACTTC. This encodes CASVGLMKTQYF.

This clonotype was observed many times. The rearrangement joins TRBV6-6 to TRBJ2-6; D is undetermined. CDR3 length equals 12 residues. Trimming shortened V by 11 bases and J by 1 base, and 6 bases separated the two germline ends. Germline V gives CDR1 MNHNY, CDR2 SVGAGI (reference sequence). The CDR3 reads CAVGSGANVLTF. In nucleotides, the CDR3 is TGTGCCGTAGGGTCTGGGGCCAACGTCCTGACTTTC.

This clonotype was counted a few times. V is TRBV5-1 and J is TRBJ1-4; 10 bases agree with TRBD1. CDR3 length: 17 amino acids. V shed 4 bases, J shed 5 bases, and the junction held 11 bases outside the gene matches. Germline lookup yields CDR1 SGHRS and CDR2 YFSETQ. The CDR3 reads CASSPVVPGQGNEKLFF. The DNA of the CDR3 is TGCGCCAGCAGCCCAGTGGTTCCGGGACAGGGGAATGAAAAACTGTTTTTT.

A word on this clonotype: Relative to the germline gene, one junction end is altered; a read error may explain this. The V and J genes are TRBV20-1 and TRBJ2-7; no firm D call. Per the germline V gene, CDR1 is DFQATT and CDR2 is SNEGSKA (reference sequence). The CDR3 covers 11 residues. The CDR3, as DNA: TGCAGTGCTAGGCCGACATACGAGCAGTGCTTC. Translating it yields CSARPTYEQCF.

This clonotype was counted between two and nine times. V gene TRBV18 combines with J gene TRBJ1-6, with 7 bases fitting TRBD1. There are 17 residues in the CDR3. CDR1 and CDR2 from the germline V gene are KGHSH and LQKENI. Trimming took 2 bases from V and 8 from J; bases not matched to a gene: 12. The CDR3 DNA reads as TGTGCCAGCTCACCAAGGCCCATCACAGGGGACCATTCACCCCTCCACTTT. Translating gives CASSPRPITGDHSPLHF.

There are many counts of this clonotype. The chain is built from TRBV4-3 and TRBJ2-1; possible D gene TRBD2, 6 bases. CDR1 and CDR2 from the germline V gene are LGHNA and YSLEER. The length of the CDR3 is 17 residues. V dropped 0 bases and J dropped 4 bases, with 16 bases sitting between them. This CDR3 reads CASSQESRGEEYNEQFF. In DNA form, the CDR3 reads TGCGCCAGCAGCCAAGAGAGTCGAGGGGAGGAGTACAATGAGCAGTTCTTC.

In its sample, this clonotype was seen a few times. The genes are TRBV29-1 and TRBJ1-5; unclear D gene. V was clipped by 6 bases and J by 1 base, with 10 bases between them. The CDR3 contains 13 residues. Germline V gives CDR1 SQVTM, CDR2 ANQGSEA. In DNA, the CDR3 is TGCAGCGTGGGCGGGGAGAGCAATCAGCCCCAGCATTTT. As protein: CSVGGESNQPQHF.

In this sample, this clonotype turned up a few times. This chain uses TRBV29-1 with TRBJ1-2; TRBD1 aligns across 7 bases. The germline V gene has CDR1 SQVTM and CDR2 ANQGSEA. Losses at the gene ends were 4 bases for V and 3 bases for J; bases not matched to a gene: 5. The CDR3 has 13 amino acids. This CDR3 is CSVAGDRHYGYTF. The CDR3 DNA is TGCAGCGTTGCCGGGGACAGACACTATGGCTACACCTTC. Drawing the rest from reference TRBV29-1 and TRBJ1-2, the complete variable domain is SAVISQKPSRDICQRGTSLTIQCQVDSQVTMMFWYRQQPGQSLTLIATANQGSEATYESGFVIDKFPISRPNLTFSTLTVSNMSPEDSSIYLCSVAGDRHYGYTFGSGTRLTVV.

This chain connects TRBV4-1 to TRBJ2-1, with 8 bases that match TRBD2. V lost 1 base, J lost 5 bases, and 7 bases stayed unmatched. The CDR3 runs 16 residues. Germline CDR1 reads MGHRA; CDR2 reads YSYEKL. The CDR3 DNA follows: TGCGCCAGCAGCCAAGTCGGGACTAGTCTTGACAATGAGCAGTTCTTC. Its translation is CASSQVGTSLDNEQFF.

DNA for the CDR3: TGTGCCAGTAGTATGAGGACAGGGGCCAACGTCCTGACTTTC. This encodes CASSMRTGANVLTF. The V and J genes are TRBV19 and TRBJ2-6, with a tentative D call TRBD1 (5 bases). The length of the CDR3 is 14 residues. Germline V gives CDR1 LNHDA, CDR2 SQIVND (reference sequence). Trimming shortened V by 3 bases and J by 4 bases, and 7 bases separated the two germline ends.

This sequence joins TRBV28 and TRBJ1-1; TRBD1 might be the D (5 bases). V gave up 0 bases and J gave up 1 base, with 6 bases separating them. Looked up from germline, CDR1 is MDHEN and CDR2 is SYDVKM. CDR3 length: 14 amino acids. In DNA, the CDR3 is TGTGCCAGCAGTTTATGGGGGGAGAACACTGAAGCTTTCTTT. Protein product: CASSLWGENTEAFF.

The V gene is TRBV11-2, the J gene TRBJ2-3, with TRBD2 identical over 11 bases. Looked up from germline, CDR1 is SGHAT and CDR2 is FQNNGV. The CDR3 extends over 18 amino acids. The ends lost 11 bases at V and 3 bases at J; junction bases unmatched: 19. The CDR3 region is CALCPSSGRSQRTDTQYF. The CDR3 DNA sequence: TGTGCCCTCTGCCCCTCTAGCGGGAGGAGCCAGAGGACAGATACGCAGTATTTT.

This clonotype was detected ten times or more. The chain recombines TRBV5-1 with TRBJ2-2, with 11 bases that match TRBD1. Germline-derived CDR1 and CDR2 are SGHRS and YFSETQ. With 3 bases clipped from V and 0 bases from J, the junction kept 7 bases outside the gene matches. The CDR3 runs 18 residues. CDR3 DNA: TGCGCCAGCAGCTCCACCGGGACAGGGGGGCCGAACACCGGGGAGCTGTTTTTT. This gives the protein CASSSTGTGGPNTGELFF.